Listed here are 21 T cell receptor beta chains from one sample, sequenced in a study of T cells in Graves' hyperthyroidism and ophthalmopathy. RNA transcripts gave rise to amplified TCR beta CDR3 regions. Carried out on the TCR CDR3, a first-round RT-PCR used the HTBI primer set. TCRdb processed the multiplex PCR reads anew with MiXCR; each CDR3 protein has one entry. The profile shows 530,000 or so distinct CDR3 sequences, approximately 25% of them singletons. Sample: blood. These receptors were obtained from a woman in her twenties or thirties with Graves' ophthalmopathy.

In its sample, this clonotype was seen many times. V and J are TRBV6-1 and TRBJ1-3; D not certain. The CDR3 is 12 amino acids. V lost 3 bases and J 5 bases, leaving 5 bases between the germline ends. CDR1 is MNHNS, CDR2 SASEGT, per germline. For the CDR3, the DNA is TGTGCCAGCAGTGACGAGCGAAACACCATATATTTT. Its protein is CASSDERNTIYF.

This clonotype was recorded at least ten times. The CDR3 end shows no conserved phenylalanine or tryptophan, and so a read error is likely. This chain uses TRBV6-5 with TRBJ2-7, with 7 positions matching TRBD1. CDR1 is MNHEY, CDR2 SVGAGI, per germline. This CDR3 comprises 15 residues. V trimming: 3 bases; J trimming: 3 bases; junction bases outside the gene matches: 8. The CDR3 bases are TGTGCCAGCAGTTATATAGGGGGCGCGCACTACGAGCAGTACCTC. Its protein product is CASSYIGGAHYEQYL.

There are a few counts of this clonotype. This rearrangement joins TRBV6-1 to TRBJ2-3, with TRBD1 matching over 7 bases. V lost 1 base, J lost 4 bases, and 8 bases stayed unmatched. The V gene's germline CDR1 is MNHNS and CDR2 SASEGT. This CDR3 comprises 16 residues. The CDR3 coding sequence is TGTGCCAGCAGTGAAGGACAGGGTTTGGTATCAGATACGCAGTATTTT. Encoded protein: CASSEGQGLVSDTQYF.

The table lists this clonotype with a few counts. The chain carries TRBV19 and TRBJ1-2, with D maybe TRBD1 (5 bases). Germline CDR1 is LNHDA and CDR2 is SQIVND (reference sequence). V was trimmed by 2 bases and J by 7 bases, leaving 14 bases between them. This CDR3 is built from 14 residues. Here the CDR3 DNA reads TGTGCCAGTAGTATATTCCAGGGACGGAGTGGCTACACCTTC. This sequence encodes CASSIFQGRSGYTF.

This clonotype appeared many times. The rearrangement joins TRBV9 to TRBJ1-2; maybe TRBD1 (5 bases). With 3 bases removed from V and 7 bases from J, the gap between germline ends came to 13 bases. The CDR3 sequence is 13 residues long. CDR1 SGDLS and CDR2 YYNGEE come from the germline V gene. CDR3 sequence reads: CASSANFGGGYTF. Written as DNA, the CDR3 is TGTGCCAGCAGCGCAAATTTCGGGGGTGGCTACACCTTC. The full variable domain, in which reference TRBV9 and TRBJ1-2 provide the parts outside the CDR3, is DSGVTQTPKHLITATGQRVTLRCSPRSGDLSVYWYQQSLDQGLQFLIQYYNGEERAKGNILERFSAQQFPDLHSELNLSSLELGDSALYFCASSANFGGGYTFGSGTRLTVV.

Worth noting for this clonotype: Possible read error: a much larger clone is one base away. The chain links TRBV24-1 to TRBJ2-7, with 8 nucleotides matching TRBD2. CDR1 KGHDR and CDR2 SFDVKD come from the germline V gene. The length of the CDR3 is 15 residues. J was trimmed by 6 bases and V by 5 bases; bases with no gene match: 11. CDR3 sequence (DNA): TGTGCCACCAGTGGCCCGGCGGGGGGAAGCGGCGAGCAGTACTTC. It is translated as CATSGPAGGSGEQYF.

This chain uses TRBV6-1 with TRBJ2-5; 10 bases match TRBD2. V shed 8 bases and J 5 bases; nucleotides not matched to a gene: 14. Looked up from germline, CDR1 is MNHNS and CDR2 is SASEGT. This CDR3 has 16 residues. CDR3 coding DNA: TGTGCCAGCCTCCACTACGGGACTAGCGATATGGAGACCCAGTACTTC. It is translated as CASLHYGTSDMETQYF.

This clonotype has a count of ten or more. V usage is TRBV6-1 and J usage is TRBJ1-1; D gene uncertain. Germline CDR1 is MNHNS and CDR2 is SASEGT. The V end was cut by 7 bases, the J end by 0 bases, with 9 bases between. This CDR3 comprises 13 residues. The CDR3 reads CASTGTMNTEAFF. The CDR3 coding sequence is TGTGCCAGCACTGGCACCATGAACACTGAAGCTTTCTTT.

This clonotype was detected ten times or more. V gene TRBV4-2 combines with J gene TRBJ2-5, with D perhaps matching TRBD1 or TRBD2 (6 bases each). V lost 0 bases and J 5 bases, leaving 13 bases between the germline ends. Germline assignment: CDR1 LGHNA and CDR2 YNFKEQ. The CDR3 is made up of 15 amino acids. CDR3 loop: CASSQEGEGGETQYF. The CDR3 DNA reads TGTGCCAGCAGCCAAGAAGGTGAAGGGGGGGAGACCCAGTACTTC.

The chain employs TRBV24-1 and TRBJ1-2; the match to TRBD1 covers 7 bases. V lost 4 bases, J lost 5 bases, and 3 bases stayed unmatched. The CDR3 length is 13 residues. CDR1 is KGHDR and CDR2 is SFDVKD in the germline V gene. CDR3 residues: CATSDRQGYGYTF. The CDR3 DNA is TGTGCCACCAGTGACCGACAGGGATATGGCTACACCTTC.

This clonotype was counted ten times or more. The genes are TRBV19 and TRBJ2-2, with 8 bases fitting TRBD1. This CDR3 is 17 amino acids long. Germline trimming cut 2 bases from V and 7 bases from J; bases unmatched to any gene: 12. CDR1 is LNHDA, CDR2 SQIVND, per germline (reference sequence). The CDR3 DNA reads as TGTGCCAGTAGTATATTAGGGGGTCAGGGGGCCGGCGGGGAGCTGTTTTTT. Translating it yields CASSILGGQGAGGELFF. The whole variable domain, remainder taken from reference TRBV19 and TRBJ2-2, is DGGITQSPKYLFRKEGQNVTLSCEQNLNHDAMYWYRQDPGQGLRLIYYSQIVNDFQKGDIAEGYSVSREKKESFPLTVTSAQKNPTAFYLCASSILGGQGAGGELFFGEGSRLTVL.

The CDR3 region has the DNA TGCAGTGCTAGGTTCCCCACCGGGACAGGGACCTCCTACGAGCAGTACTTC. Translated, it gives CSARFPTGTGTSYEQYF. This rearrangement joins TRBV20-1 to TRBJ2-7, with 9 nucleotides matching TRBD1. The trim removed 3 bases at V and 0 bases at J, leaving 12 bases unmatched. Germline loops: CDR1 DFQATT, CDR2 SNEGSKA (reference sequence). This CDR3 comprises 17 residues.

This clonotype was counted at least ten times. V gene TRBV6-2 or TRBV6-3 combines with J gene TRBJ2-5; unclear D gene. The CDR3 has 13 amino acids. Trimming cost V 4 bases and J 3 bases, with 9 bases left between them. Germline CDR1 is MNHEY and CDR2 is SVGEGT. The CDR3: CASSWTNKETQYF. The CDR3 coding sequence is TGTGCCAGCAGTTGGACCAATAAAGAGACCCAGTACTTC.

This clonotype was recorded many times. The V and J genes are TRBV7-2 and TRBJ1-1; D is possibly TRBD1 (6 bases). The V end was cut by 1 base, the J end by 5 bases, with 11 bases between. Germline loops: CDR1 SGHTA, CDR2 FQGNSA. The CDR3 covers 14 residues. As DNA, the CDR3 is TGTGCCAGCAGCTTAGTCCCAGGGGCGACTGAAGCTTTCTTT. The encoded protein is CASSLVPGATEAFF.

The rearrangement uses TRBV7-3 and TRBJ2-2, with a possible D match to TRBD2 (6 bases). There are 13 residues in the CDR3. From germline, CDR1 is SGHTA and CDR2 FQGTGA. Deletions cut 10 bases from V and 2 bases from J, with 11 bases between. CDR3 loop: CATVDYNTGELFF. The CDR3 DNA reads as TGTGCCACCGTGGACTACAACACCGGGGAGCTGTTTTTT.

In its sample, this clonotype was seen many times. This rearrangement joins TRBV6-1 to TRBJ2-2, with D uncertain. The CDR3 has 14 residues. Per germline, CDR1 MNHNS and CDR2 SASEGT. The V end was cut by 5 bases, the J end by 6 bases, with 13 bases between. The CDR3 bases are TGTGCCAGCAGTCCCCGCAGCGACGCCGGGGAGCTGTTTTTT. Its protein product is CASSPRSDAGELFF.

This clonotype was observed many times. This sequence joins TRBV7-2 and TRBJ1-5; D might be TRBD1 (5 bases). The CDR3 sequence is 14 residues long. The ends were cut back, 0 bases at V and 7 bases at J, with 10 bases in the middle. The V gene's germline CDR1 is SGHTA and CDR2 FQGNSA. DNA of the CDR3: TGTGCCAGCAGCTTAGCAGGGGTCGAACAGCCCCAGCATTTT. Amino acid sequence: CASSLAGVEQPQHF.

The chain couples TRBV6-5 to TRBJ1-6; maybe TRBD1 (6 bases). Per the germline V gene, CDR1 is MNHEY and CDR2 is SVGAGI. V lost 1 base and J 5 bases, leaving 9 bases between the germline ends. This CDR3 is 15 amino acids long. CDR3: CASSYYRADNSPLHF. The CDR3 DNA reads TGTGCCAGCAGTTACTACAGGGCCGATAATTCACCCCTCCACTTT.

This clonotype was recorded many times. DNA for the CDR3: TGTGCCAGCAGCTTTTCGCTCAAGAACACTGAAGCTTTCTTT. Translating gives CASSFSLKNTEAFF. The rearrangement uses TRBV13 and TRBJ1-1; no clear D. The CDR3 has 14 residues. CDR1 is PRHDT and CDR2 is FYEKMQ in the germline V gene (reference sequence). V was shortened by 3 bases and J by 1 base, with 9 bases between the two germline ends.

A few counts support this clonotype. The chain combines TRBV12-3 or TRBV12-4 with TRBJ1-1; D not certain. CDR3 length: 11 amino acids. Deletions cut 9 bases from V and 11 bases from J, with 16 bases between. The CDR3 DNA is TGTGCCAGTTCTAACCGCGGGAGGGCTTTCTTT. Translation gives CASSNRGRAFF.

In this sample, this clonotype turned up many times. The chain recombines TRBV5-1 with TRBJ1-1, with D perhaps TRBD1 (6 bases). CDR3 size: 16 residues. Germline assignment: CDR1 SGHRS and CDR2 YFSETQ. Between the trimmed V and J ends, which lost 1 base and 1 base, there was a span of 14 bases. The CDR3, as DNA: TGCGCCAGCAGCTTGAATTGGGGGGCGGCGAACACTGAAGCTTTCTTT. This translates into CASSLNWGAANTEAFF.